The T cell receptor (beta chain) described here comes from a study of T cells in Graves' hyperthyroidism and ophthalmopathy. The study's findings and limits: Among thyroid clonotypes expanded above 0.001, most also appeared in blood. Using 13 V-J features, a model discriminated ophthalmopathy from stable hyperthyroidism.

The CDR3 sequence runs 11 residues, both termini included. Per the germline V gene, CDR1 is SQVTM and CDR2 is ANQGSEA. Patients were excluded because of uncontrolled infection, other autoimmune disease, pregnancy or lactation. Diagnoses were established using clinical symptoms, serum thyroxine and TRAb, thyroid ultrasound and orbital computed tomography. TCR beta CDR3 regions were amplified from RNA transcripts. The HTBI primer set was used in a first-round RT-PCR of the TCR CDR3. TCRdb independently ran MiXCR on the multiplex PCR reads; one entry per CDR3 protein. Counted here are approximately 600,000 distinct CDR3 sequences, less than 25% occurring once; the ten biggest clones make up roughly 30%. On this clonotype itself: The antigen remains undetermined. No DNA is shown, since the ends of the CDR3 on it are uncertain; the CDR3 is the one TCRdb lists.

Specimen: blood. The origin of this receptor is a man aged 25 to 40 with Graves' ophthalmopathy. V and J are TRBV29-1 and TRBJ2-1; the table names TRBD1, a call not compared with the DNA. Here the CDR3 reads CSTWGQGAPFF.